At least ten counts were recorded for the clone carrying this T cell receptor (beta chain). The germline V gene encodes CDR1 SGHDT and CDR2 YYEEEE. The CDR3 has 13 amino acids. V was clipped by 4 bases and J by 1 base, with 8 bases between them. TCRdb re-called the RT-PCR reads with MiXCR, one entry per CDR3 protein. The sample contains 650,000 to 800,000 distinct CDR3 sequences, 12% to 15% of which appear only once. The chain couples TRBV5-6 to TRBJ2-5, with D uncertain. Sequencing input: memory CD4+ T cells from blood. The sequence was obtained from a female donor in good health, serving as a healthy control. The CDR3 loop reads CASSVTAQETQYF. The CDR3 DNA reads as TGTGCCAGCAGCGTAACGGCCCAAGAGACCCAGTACTTC.